These T cell receptor beta chains were read from a single sample in a study of blood T cell repertoires in COVID-19. Sequenced by immunoSEQ multiplex PCR; TCRdb stores in-frame clones only, minus some. This table has 90,000 to 110,000 clones, more than 80% appearing once. Sequenced sample: peripheral blood. The receptors come from a human donor in a cohort sampled during active COVID-19. CDR3s include the opening cysteine and the closing phenylalanine or tryptophan. A D gene is named only where the DNA matches it firmly. Some rows have no size entry. The others give once, few or many, or a class for an expanded clone.

-,TRBV19,TRBD1,TRBJ2-2,TGTGCCAGTAGTACGACAGGGAGCACCGGGGAGCTGTTTTTT,CASSTTGSTGELFF
-,TRBV12-3/TRBV12-4,-,TRBJ1-2,TGTGCCAGCAGCCCAGGCTATGGCTACACCTTC,CASSPGYGYTF
-,TRBV6-6,TRBD2,TRBJ2-1,TGTGCCAGCAGTTCGGGACTAGCGTTTGAGCAGTTCTTC,CASSSGLAFEQFF
-,TRBV19,TRBD1,TRBJ1-5,TGTGCCAGTAGTCCTTGGGACAGGGGTAGCAATCAGCCCCAGCATTTT,CASSPWDRGSNQPQHF
once,TRBV6-2/TRBV6-3,TRBD2,TRBJ2-1,TGTGCCAGCAGTTACTCGGCTAGCGGGAGGGCCTTGTCCTACAATGAGCAGTTCTTC,CASSYSASGRALSYNEQFF
-,TRBV27,-,TRBJ2-7,TGTGCCAGCAGTTTGGTGGGAGCCTTCGACGACGAGCAGTACTTC,CASSLVGAFDDEQYF
-,TRBV3-1/TRBV3-2,TRBD2,TRBJ2-5,TGTGCCAGCAGCCAAGGAAGTAGCGGGAGGGCAGGGGAGACCCAGTACTTC,CASSQGSSGRAGETQYF
-,TRBV5-6,TRBD1,TRBJ2-7,TGTGCCAGCAGCTTGGCGGGGACAGGCTTTATGTCCTACGAGCAGTACTTC,CASSLAGTGFMSYEQYF
-,TRBV6-4,-,TRBJ2-6,TGTGCCAGCAGCTCCTCTGGGGCCAACGTCCTGACTTTC,CASSSSGANVLTF
-,TRBV2,-,TRBJ1-2,TGTGCCAGCAGTGAGGTACAGTCCCGCTATGGCTACACCTTC,CASSEVQSRYGYTF
-,TRBV7-6,-,TRBJ2-7,TGTGCCAGCAGCAGGCAGGCAGGGGCCGAGCAGTACTTC,CASSRQAGAEQYF